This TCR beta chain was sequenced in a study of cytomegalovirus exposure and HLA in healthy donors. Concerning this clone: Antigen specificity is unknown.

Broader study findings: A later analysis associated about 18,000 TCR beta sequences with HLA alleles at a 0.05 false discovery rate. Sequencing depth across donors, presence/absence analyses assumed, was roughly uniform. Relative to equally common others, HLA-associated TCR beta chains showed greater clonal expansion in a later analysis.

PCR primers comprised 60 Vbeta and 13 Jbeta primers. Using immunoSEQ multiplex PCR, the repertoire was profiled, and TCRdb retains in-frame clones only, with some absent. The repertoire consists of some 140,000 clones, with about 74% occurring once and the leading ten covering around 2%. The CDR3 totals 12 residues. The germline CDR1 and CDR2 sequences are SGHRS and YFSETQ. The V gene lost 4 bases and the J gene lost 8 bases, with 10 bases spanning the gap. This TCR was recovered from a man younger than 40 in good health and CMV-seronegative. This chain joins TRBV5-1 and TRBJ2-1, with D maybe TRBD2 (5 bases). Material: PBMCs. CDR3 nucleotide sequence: TGCGCCAGCAGCCGTAGTAGCGATGAGCAGTTCTTC. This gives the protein CASSRSSDEQFF.